This T cell receptor beta chain was found in a study of beta chain features in type 1 diabetes. The germline V and J ends were trimmed by 11 bases and 0 bases, with 13 bases remaining between them. Per the germline V gene, CDR1 is LNHNV and CDR2 is YYDKDF (reference sequence). The CDR3 extends over 13 amino acids. The study reverse transcribed the entire isolated RNA, so it sequenced expressed TCRB transcripts. Samples of naive, central memory and regulatory T cells yielded a mean of about 3.8 million reads. Profiled with immunoSEQ multiplex PCR; TCRdb holds only in-frame clones, not every one. The repertoire holds some 290,000 clones, with less than 30% as singletons. Study-level results: High TCR expression in some cells could lead to their over-representation in cDNA sequencing. Type 1 diabetes patients had TCRB CDR3s that were shorter (moderately but significantly so) in all four CD4+ subsets. For type 1 diabetes patients, VDJ junctions showed fewer insertions and more deletions.

In the case of this clone: Its antigen is unknown.

Sequenced: naive CD4+ T cells from blood. The TCR was taken from a woman aged 25 to 45 with type 1 diabetes. The V gene is TRBV15, the J gene TRBJ2-5; D may be TRBD1 (6 bases). DNA of the CDR3: TGTGCCTGGGGGCAGGACTACCAAGAGACCCAGTACTTC. Its protein product is CAWGQDYQETQYF.